A single T cell receptor beta chain is shown here with its context. Its antigen is still unknown. The CDR3 has 14 residues. Looked up from germline, CDR1 is MNHEY and CDR2 is SVGEGT. Trimming removed 2 bases from V and 4 bases from J, with 12 bases in between. A second about 7 to 11 cycle PCR used barcoded and J-beta primers. TCRdb recomputed calls from the 5' RACE reads with MiXCR, one row per CDR3 protein. This repertoire shows fewer than 2 million distinct CDR3 sequences, about two fifths found once; its top ten account for 20% to 25%. The sample belongs to a study of blood T cells in healthy people across ages. Study results and caveats: Researchers deemed the diversity estimates from one million T cells underestimates. Both naive CD4+ cell counts and diversity were greater in long-lived donors than in aged donors.

The sequence came from a human donor in good health. The V gene is TRBV6-2 or TRBV6-3, the J gene TRBJ2-7; D may be TRBD1 or TRBD2 (5 bases each). The sample comprised blood. DNA of the CDR3: TGTGCCAGCAGTTACGGGGCAGGGAGATACGAGCAGTACTTC. It is translated as CASSYGAGRYEQYF.